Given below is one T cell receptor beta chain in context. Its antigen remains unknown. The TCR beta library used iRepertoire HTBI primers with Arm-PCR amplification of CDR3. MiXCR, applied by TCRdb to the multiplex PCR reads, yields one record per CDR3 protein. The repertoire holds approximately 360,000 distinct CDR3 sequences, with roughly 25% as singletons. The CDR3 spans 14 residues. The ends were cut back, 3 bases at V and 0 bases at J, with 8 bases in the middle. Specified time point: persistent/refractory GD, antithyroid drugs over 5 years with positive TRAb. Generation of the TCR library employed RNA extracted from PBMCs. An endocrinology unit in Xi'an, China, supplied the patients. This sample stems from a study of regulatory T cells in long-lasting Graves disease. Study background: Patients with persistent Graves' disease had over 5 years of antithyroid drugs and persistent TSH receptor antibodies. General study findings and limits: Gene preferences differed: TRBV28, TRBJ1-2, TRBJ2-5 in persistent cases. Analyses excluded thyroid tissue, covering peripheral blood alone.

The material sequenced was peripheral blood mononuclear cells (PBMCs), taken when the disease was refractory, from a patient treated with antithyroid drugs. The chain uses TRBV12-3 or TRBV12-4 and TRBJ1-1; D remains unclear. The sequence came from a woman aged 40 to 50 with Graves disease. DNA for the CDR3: TGTGCCAGCAGTTTCCCCGCTATGAACACTGAAGCTTTCTTT. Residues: CASSFPAMNTEAFF.